The 2 T cell receptor beta chains below come from one sample, sequenced in a study of T-cell reconstitution after alpha-beta-depleted transplantation in children. These TCRs' antigens remain unknown. Unique molecular identifiers were incorporated when the TCRbeta library was constructed. Via MiXCR, TCRdb re-called the PCR reads, giving one row per CDR3 protein. The table has about 300,000 distinct CDR3 sequences, less than 9.5% seen once; the top ten hold about 9.1%. Whole-study results and caveats: Newly produced T cells mostly provided counts and TCRbeta diversity after one year, as hyperexpanded clones declined.

This material consisted of peripheral blood, taken 360 days after TCRalphabeta/CD19-depleted stem cell transplant. These receptors were taken from a female patient aged 2-9 years who had a stem cell transplant for Fanconi anemia, so the T cells may come from the graft donor.

This clonotype has at least ten counts. The rearrangement uses TRBV12-3 or TRBV12-4 and TRBJ2-7; tentatively, D is TRBD1 (6 bases). The V gene lost 0 bases and the J gene lost 0 bases, with 9 bases spanning the gap. The CDR3 covers 15 residues. The CDR3, as DNA: TGTGCCAGCAGTTTAGCGCCAGGGGCCTCCTACGAGCAGTACTTC. It codes for CASSLAPGASYEQYF.

This clonotype was seen many times. The rearrangement joins TRBV18 to TRBJ2-7, with D possibly matching TRBD1 (6 bases). CDR3 length: 14 amino acids. Per germline, CDR1 KGHSH and CDR2 LQKENI. V was cut by 6 bases and J by 3 bases, with 15 bases left in between. The CDR3 loop reads CASSPGTPIYEQYF. The CDR3 region has the DNA TGTGCCAGCTCGCCCGGGACACCCATCTACGAGCAGTACTTC.